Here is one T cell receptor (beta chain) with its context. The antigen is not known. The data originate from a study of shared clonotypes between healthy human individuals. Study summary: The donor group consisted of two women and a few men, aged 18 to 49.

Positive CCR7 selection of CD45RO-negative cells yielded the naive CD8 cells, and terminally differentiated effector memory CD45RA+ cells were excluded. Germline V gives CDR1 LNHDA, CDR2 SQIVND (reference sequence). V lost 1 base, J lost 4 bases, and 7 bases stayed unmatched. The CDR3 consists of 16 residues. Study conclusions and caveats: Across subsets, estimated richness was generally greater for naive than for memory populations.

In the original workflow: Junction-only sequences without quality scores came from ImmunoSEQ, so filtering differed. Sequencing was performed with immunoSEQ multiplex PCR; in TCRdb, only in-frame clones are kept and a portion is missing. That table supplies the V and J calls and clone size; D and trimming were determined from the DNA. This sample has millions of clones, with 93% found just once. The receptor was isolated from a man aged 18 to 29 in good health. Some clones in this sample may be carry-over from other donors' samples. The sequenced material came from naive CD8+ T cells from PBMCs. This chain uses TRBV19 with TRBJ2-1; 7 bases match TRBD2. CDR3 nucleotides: TGTGCCAGTAGTATAGTCGTCGGGGAGGGGTACAATGAGCAGTTCTTC. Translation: CASSIVVGEGYNEQFF.